The 8 T cell receptor beta chains given below trace back to one sample, sequenced in a study of human T cells and chemical hapten exposure. The time point here: patch test 2, 6 weeks after DPC sensitization. Described treatment: therapeutic diphenylcyclopropenone sensitization with weekly scalp DPC. TCRdb re-analysed the RACE reads in MiXCR, keeping a single row per CDR3 protein. Among around 99,000 distinct CDR3 sequences listed, approximately 8.8% were seen once. Sequences were derived from whole blood, sampled in connection with sensitization to the hapten diphenylcyclopropenone (DPC). These TCRs come from a woman between 40 and 50 years old with alopecia areata. Some clones in this sample may be carry-over from other donors' samples.

The rearrangement uses TRBV12-3 or TRBV12-4 and TRBJ1-1; possible D gene TRBD1, 6 bases. Trimming left V 2 bases short and J 6 bases short, with 19 bases between. This CDR3 is built from 16 residues. The CDR3 DNA reads TGTGCCAGCAGTTTATTATCGTTTAGGGGGGGACCTGAAGCTTTCTTT. The encoded protein is CASSLLSFRGGPEAFF.

The chain is built from TRBV6-2 or TRBV6-3 and TRBJ2-7; D gene unclear. The germline V and J ends were trimmed by 0 bases and 3 bases, with 9 bases remaining between them. Germline lookup yields CDR1 MNHEY and CDR2 SVGEGT. The CDR3 spans 14 residues. This CDR3 is CASSYSGISYEQYF. CDR3 coding DNA: TGTGCCAGCAGTTACTCTGGGATCAGCTACGAGCAGTACTTC.

The gene calls are TRBV11-2 and TRBJ1-5; tentative D call: TRBD1 (6 bases). This CDR3 region has 15 residues. Germline V gene sequence: CDR1 SGHAT, CDR2 FQNNGV. The V and J ends lost 6 bases and 2 bases respectively, with 14 bases between them. The CDR3, as DNA: TGTGCCAGCAGTCCCATGGGGGGCGGCAATCAGCCCCAGCATTTT. Its translation: CASSPMGGGNQPQHF.

The sample holds many counts of this clonotype. V and J are TRBV11-2 and TRBJ1-4, with TRBD1 matching 8 bases. The ends lost 4 bases at V and 4 bases at J; junction bases unmatched: 11. The CDR3 has 17 amino acids. Germline V CDR1 and CDR2: SGHAT, FQNNGV. For the CDR3, the DNA is TGTGCCAGCAGCTCATCGCCGGGACAGGTTGTTAATGAAAAACTGTTTTTT. This translates into CASSSSPGQVVNEKLFF.

This clonotype was recorded a few times. The J gene is TRBJ1-5, the V gene TRBV10-2; no reliable D call. CDR1 is WSHSY and CDR2 is SAAADI in the germline V gene. This CDR3 spans 12 amino acids. V was clipped by 5 bases and J by 6 bases, with 8 bases between them. The CDR3 loop reads CASSWGSQPQHF. The CDR3 DNA reads as TGCGCCAGCAGTTGGGGTTCTCAGCCCCAGCATTTT.

This clonotype was counted ten times or more. The chain couples TRBV6-2 or TRBV6-3 to TRBJ2-2; no clear D. The CDR3 length is 10 residues. The ends were cut back, 8 bases at V and 6 bases at J, with 4 bases in the middle. CDR1 and CDR2 from the germline V gene are MNHEY and SVGEGT. CDR3 in DNA: TGTGCCAGCGGGGCCGGGGAGCTGTTTTTT. Amino acids: CASGAGELFF.

This clonotype was seen at least ten times. The rearrangement links TRBV4-2 to TRBJ2-3; unclear D gene. The V gene's germline CDR1 is LGHNA and CDR2 YNFKEQ. V was shortened by 1 base and J by 0 bases, with 5 bases between the two germline ends. The CDR3 loop spans 14 amino acids. The CDR3 region is CASSQAPSTDTQYF. CDR3 nucleotides: TGTGCCAGCAGCCAAGCCCCTAGCACAGATACGCAGTATTTT.

This clonotype showed up many times. The chain is built from TRBV9 and TRBJ1-2; D possibly corresponds to TRBD1 (6 bases). The V end lost 0 bases, the J end lost 4 bases, and 10 bases lay between the germline ends. The CDR3 runs to 14 residues. The germline gives CDR1 SGDLS, CDR2 YYNGEE. As DNA, the CDR3 is TGTGCCAGCAGCGTAGGAGGACAGCCCTATGGCTACACCTTC. Protein product: CASSVGGQPYGYTF.